This TCR beta chain was sequenced in a study of CD8+ T cells in alopecia areata. The CDR3 is 12 amino acids. CDR1 is SEHNR, CDR2 FQNEAQ, per germline (reference sequence). Trimming cost V 6 bases and J 0 bases, with 5 bases left between them. The treatment denotes: oral pan-JAK inhibitor, 5-10 mg twice daily. In each case, RNA was isolated and then reverse transcribed into cDNA as the sequencing template. Here immunoSEQ multiplex PCR was the method, and the copy in TCRdb shows in-frame clones only, minus some. The sample lists over 95,000 clones, roughly three fifths occurring once. This TCR was sampled from a human donor with alopecia areata. The chain has TRBV7-9 and TRBJ1-1; D unclear. The sequencing here drew on CD4+ T cells sorted from blood, taken at week 24, from a patient treated with tofacitinib. CDR3 in DNA: TGTGCCAGCAGTGCGGTGAACACTGAAGCTTTCTTT. This gives the protein CASSAVNTEAFF.